Listed here is a single T cell receptor beta chain. The antigen is undetermined. The CDR3 contains 15 residues. The germline gives CDR1 MNHEY, CDR2 SVGAGI. V was shortened by 6 bases and J by 5 bases, with 17 bases between the two germline ends. Execution of the assay was at deep level. Data came from immunoSEQ multiplex PCR; TCRdb stores just in-frame clones and leaves some out. In the table there are roughly 2.5 million clones, 90% to 95% of which are singletons. The sample is drawn from a study of shared clonotypes between healthy human individuals. Study-wide background: The donors, two women and three men, were aged 18 to 49. General study findings and limits: Larger richness was generally estimated for naive than memory subsets. Shared clonotypes: about 4.6% naive CD4, roughly 4% naive CD8, less than 2.5% memory CD4, approximately 0.41% memory CD8.

The chain joins TRBV6-5 to TRBJ1-5; the D gene is possibly TRBD1 (5 bases). The sequence was collected from a man between 18 and 29 years old in good health. The sequenced sample was naive CD4+ T cells sorted from blood. Subset in this sample: CD45RA+ positively selected. The CDR3 protein is CASSTGTPPDQPQHF. In nucleotides, the CDR3 is TGTGCCAGCAGCACCGGGACCCCTCCAGATCAGCCCCAGCATTTT.